These T cell receptor beta chains were read from a single sample in a study of cytomegalovirus exposure and HLA in healthy donors. Sequencing was performed with immunoSEQ multiplex PCR; in TCRdb, only in-frame clones are kept and a portion is missing. The sample lists about 190,000 clones, more than 65% occurring once. Sequenced material: PBMCs. All receptors derive from a woman aged 25-40 years in good health and CMV-seropositive. Each CDR3 is given with its conserved first and last residue. The D gene is left open where the match is weak.

V gene: TRBV7-9; D gene: TRBD2; J gene: TRBJ2-1; CDR3 protein: CASSLIRLADNEQFF
V gene: TRBV7-9; D gene: .; J gene: TRBJ1-5; CDR3 protein: CASSLETDSNQPQHF
V gene: TRBV7-9; D gene: .; J gene: TRBJ2-3; CDR3 protein: CASSSRRSSTDTQYF
V gene: TRBV6-5; D gene: TRBD1; J gene: TRBJ1-2; CDR3 protein: CASSYDRGYGYTF
V gene: TRBV6-5; D gene: .; J gene: TRBJ2-1; CDR3 protein: CASSRGTVPGNEQFF
V gene: TRBV5-1; D gene: .; J gene: TRBJ2-5; CDR3 protein: CASSQQVQETQYF
V gene: TRBV5-4; D gene: TRBD1; J gene: TRBJ2-1; CDR3 protein: CASSLGRPPGQPFF
V gene: TRBV5-1; D gene: .; J gene: TRBJ2-6; CDR3 protein: CASSWTAGANVLTF
V gene: TRBV7-2; D gene: .; J gene: TRBJ2-3; CDR3 protein: CASSRYFALALITDTQYF
V gene: TRBV7-9; D gene: TRBD2; J gene: TRBJ2-7; CDR3 protein: CASSSASGRAYEQYF
V gene: TRBV28; D gene: TRBD1; J gene: TRBJ1-2; CDR3 protein: CASSAGGKSNGYTF
V gene: TRBV5-1; D gene: .; J gene: TRBJ1-1; CDR3 protein: CASSLAQGNTEAFF
V gene: TRBV13; D gene: TRBD2; J gene: TRBJ2-7; CDR3 protein: CASSHSGELSYEQYF
V gene: TRBV15; D gene: .; J gene: TRBJ2-3; CDR3 protein: CATSRDPTDTQYF
V gene: TRBV5-6; D gene: TRBD1; J gene: TRBJ1-2; CDR3 protein: CASSITGGANYGYTF
V gene: TRBV5-1; D gene: .; J gene: TRBJ1-3; CDR3 protein: CASSSGVLTLPGNTIYF
V gene: TRBV5-6; D gene: TRBD1; J gene: TRBJ1-5; CDR3 protein: CASSLGSGGFQPQHF
V gene: TRBV28; D gene: TRBD1; J gene: TRBJ1-2; CDR3 protein: CASSSIGTGGGYTF
V gene: TRBV19; D gene: .; J gene: TRBJ1-3; CDR3 protein: CASSHRDLRNTIYF
V gene: TRBV5-1; D gene: .; J gene: TRBJ2-7; CDR3 protein: CASSREVAGTGEQYF
V gene: TRBV28; D gene: TRBD1; J gene: TRBJ1-1; CDR3 protein: CASSSRDRVFTEAFF
V gene: TRBV28; D gene: TRBD2; J gene: TRBJ2-1; CDR3 protein: CASSPLTGTSGSYEQFF
V gene: TRBV5-6; D gene: .; J gene: TRBJ2-1; CDR3 protein: CASSLRENNEQFF
V gene: TRBV20-1; D gene: .; J gene: TRBJ1-1; CDR3 protein: CSARDRGAFF
V gene: TRBV6-5; D gene: TRBD1; J gene: TRBJ1-1; CDR3 protein: CASDRGVAEAFF
V gene: TRBV5-1; D gene: TRBD1; J gene: TRBJ1-4; CDR3 protein: CASSLLPGTGNEKLFF
V gene: TRBV4-2; D gene: TRBD1; J gene: TRBJ2-5; CDR3 protein: CASSRDREETQYF
V gene: TRBV27; D gene: .; J gene: TRBJ1-1; CDR3 protein: CASSLLRTDEAFF
V gene: TRBV5-4; D gene: .; J gene: TRBJ1-2; CDR3 protein: CASTGGLGRDGYTF
V gene: TRBV5-1; D gene: .; J gene: TRBJ1-2; CDR3 protein: CASSLSQGPYGYTF
V gene: TRBV10-3; D gene: .; J gene: TRBJ1-1; CDR3 protein: CAISESGGSTEAFF
V gene: TRBV27; D gene: .; J gene: TRBJ2-5; CDR3 protein: CASSFGLEGETQYF
V gene: TRBV27; D gene: TRBD2; J gene: TRBJ2-5; CDR3 protein: CASSFALAGAGTQYF
V gene: TRBV4-1; D gene: TRBD2; J gene: TRBJ2-7; CDR3 protein: CASSRPGLNYEQYF
V gene: TRBV5-1; D gene: TRBD2; J gene: TRBJ2-7; CDR3 protein: CASSRLGGDYEQYF
V gene: TRBV9; D gene: TRBD2; J gene: TRBJ2-1; CDR3 protein: CASSDLAGGRGEQFF
V gene: TRBV10-3; D gene: .; J gene: TRBJ2-7; CDR3 protein: CAISSREGVGYEQYF
V gene: TRBV5-6; D gene: .; J gene: TRBJ2-7; CDR3 protein: CASNPSTAGRIYEQYF
V gene: TRBV7-2; D gene: TRBD2; J gene: TRBJ2-1; CDR3 protein: CASSAGLADNEQFF
V gene: TRBV15; D gene: .; J gene: TRBJ1-2; CDR3 protein: CATSTGQLAGTYGYTF
V gene: TRBV6-6; D gene: .; J gene: TRBJ1-6; CDR3 protein: CASSPLGSGYNSPLHF
V gene: TRBV7-3; D gene: .; J gene: TRBJ2-7; CDR3 protein: CASSLNGQGLYEQYF
V gene: TRBV5-6; D gene: .; J gene: TRBJ1-2; CDR3 protein: CASSLQGYGYTF
V gene: TRBV9; D gene: TRBD2; J gene: TRBJ2-5; CDR3 protein: CASNPAGGGMETQYF
V gene: TRBV11-3; D gene: TRBD2; J gene: TRBJ2-1; CDR3 protein: CASSPGLGPRSHEQFF
V gene: TRBV10-1; D gene: TRBD2; J gene: TRBJ2-1; CDR3 protein: CASTPGLAANNEQFF
V gene: TRBV6-6; D gene: .; J gene: TRBJ1-2; CDR3 protein: CASSRPGARYGYTF
V gene: TRBV5-1; D gene: .; J gene: TRBJ1-1; CDR3 protein: CASSFGWDTEAFF
V gene: TRBV11-2; D gene: TRBD2; J gene: TRBJ2-1; CDR3 protein: CASSPGLADNEQFF
V gene: TRBV29-1; D gene: .; J gene: TRBJ2-7; CDR3 protein: CSVEDSGVPGEQYF
V gene: TRBV27; D gene: .; J gene: TRBJ2-3; CDR3 protein: CASSPWGGGSTDTQYF
V gene: TRBV28; D gene: .; J gene: TRBJ1-4; CDR3 protein: CASSLLTEEKLFF
V gene: TRBV28; D gene: .; J gene: TRBJ2-7; CDR3 protein: CASSPPRVLEQYF
V gene: TRBV18; D gene: TRBD2; J gene: TRBJ2-5; CDR3 protein: CASSPGGRETQYF
V gene: TRBV11-1; D gene: .; J gene: TRBJ2-3; CDR3 protein: CASGAHRGTQYF